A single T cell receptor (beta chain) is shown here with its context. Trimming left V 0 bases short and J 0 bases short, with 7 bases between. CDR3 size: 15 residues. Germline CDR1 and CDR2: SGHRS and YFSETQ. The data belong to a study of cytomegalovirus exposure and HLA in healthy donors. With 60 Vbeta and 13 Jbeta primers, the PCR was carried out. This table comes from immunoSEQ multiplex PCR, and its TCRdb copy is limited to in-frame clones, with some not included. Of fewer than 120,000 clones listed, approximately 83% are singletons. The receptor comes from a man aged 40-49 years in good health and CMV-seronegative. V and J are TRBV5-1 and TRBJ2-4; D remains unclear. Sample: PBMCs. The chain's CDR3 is CASSLDAVAKNIQYF. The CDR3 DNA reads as TGCGCCAGCAGCTTGGATGCGGTAGCCAAAAACATTCAGTACTTC.